This TCR beta chain was sequenced for a study of cytomegalovirus exposure and HLA in healthy donors. Whole-study results and caveats: Being productive about 87% or about 30% of the time was typical of most TCR beta V segments in an earlier analysis. Later analysis suggested most CMV-associated TCR beta chains were HLA-restricted. An apparent linkage of common viral pathogens to several of the most significant clusters emerged in a later analysis.

Primers: 60 Vbeta forward and 13 Jbeta reverse. Per the original data handling: In a later analysis, of 84 million or so unique beta chains, some 10 million appeared in at least two donors. Clones were read by immunoSEQ multiplex PCR, and TCRdb kept only the in-frame ones, dropping some. The V and J calls and clone size are taken from that table; D and trimming were inferred from the DNA. This table has 100,000 to 150,000 clones, 78% appearing once. As to this clone: No antigen is known for it.

Trimming stripped 4 bases from V and 6 bases from J, with 21 bases between. The CDR3 spans 16 residues. Germline CDR1 is SGHRS and CDR2 is YFSETQ. The sample taken for sequencing was PBMCs. The V gene is TRBV5-1, the J gene TRBJ2-3; tentative D call: TRBD2 (6 bases). This receptor was identified in a middle-aged woman in good health and CMV-seronegative. DNA of the CDR3: TGCGCCAGCAGCACCTCCCTTACGGGAGAGGGGGATACGCAGTATTTT. The encoded protein is CASSTSLTGEGDTQYF.